Listed below are T cell receptor beta chains from one sample, sequenced in a study of blood T cell repertoires in COVID-19. TCRdb keeps only in-frame clones here, not all; method: immunoSEQ multiplex PCR. The table lists some 76,000 clones, 86% of them singletons, with over 15% in the top ten. Sample: peripheral blood. The origin of the receptors is a man older than 75 in a cohort sampled during active COVID-19. Both conserved end residues are part of each CDR3. The order of the fields is J gene, D gene, V gene, clone size, CDR3 DNA, CDR3 protein. The D gene is left open where the match is weak. The size entry is marked missing in some rows and otherwise reads once, few, many or a size class.

J: TRBJ2-3; D: TRBD1; V: TRBV18; size: -; DNA: TGTGCCAGCTCACTGGGACAGTTCACAGATACGCAGTATTTT; CDR3: CASSLGQFTDTQYF
J: TRBJ2-3; D: TRBD1; V: TRBV9; size: -; DNA: TGTGCCAGCAGCGTTCTCGGGACAGGGGCAGATACGCAGTATTTT; CDR3: CASSVLGTGADTQYF
J: TRBJ2-7; D: -; V: TRBV12-3/TRBV12-4; size: -; DNA: TGTGCCAGCAGTTCAGGGTTCTACGAGCAGTACTTC; CDR3: CASSSGFYEQYF
J: TRBJ2-1; D: TRBD1; V: TRBV25-1; size: -; DNA: TGTGCCAGCAGTGAACCGGGACAGGGGGCTGTTGAGCAGTTCTTC; CDR3: CASSEPGQGAVEQFF
J: TRBJ1-3; D: -; V: TRBV3-1/TRBV3-2; size: -; DNA: TGTGCCAGCAGCCAAGCTTCGGGGTATGGAAACACCATATATTTT; CDR3: CASSQASGYGNTIYF
J: TRBJ2-3; D: -; V: TRBV6-5; size: -; DNA: TGTGCCAGCAGTTACAGGGCGGGCCCAGATACGCAGTATTTT; CDR3: CASSYRAGPDTQYF
J: TRBJ1-2; D: TRBD1; V: TRBV29-1; size: -; DNA: TGCAGCGCTGGGGACAGGGATCCTGGCTACACCTTC; CDR3: CSAGDRDPGYTF
J: TRBJ1-5; D: -; V: TRBV6-6; size: few; DNA: TGTGCCAGCAGTGCCACGGAGTATAGCAATCAGCCCCAGCATTTT; CDR3: CASSATEYSNQPQHF
J: TRBJ2-5; D: -; V: TRBV6-6; size: once; DNA: TGTGCCAGCAGTTTCAAAGAGACCCAGTACTTC; CDR3: CASSFKETQYF
J: TRBJ1-2; D: -; V: TRBV6-5; size: few; DNA: TGTGCCAGCAGGGGACAAAGATATGGCTACACCTTC; CDR3: CASRGQRYGYTF
J: TRBJ1-5; D: -; V: TRBV5-1; size: once; DNA: TGCGCCAGCAGTAGGGGAACAGGGAATCAGCCCCAGCATTTT; CDR3: CASSRGTGNQPQHF
J: TRBJ2-1; D: TRBD1; V: TRBV5-4; size: -; DNA: TGTGCCAGCAGCTCCGCGAAGGACAGGGGCTCTGGGCAGTTCTTC; CDR3: CASSSAKDRGSGQFF
J: TRBJ1-4; D: -; V: TRBV11-2; size: -; DNA: TGTGCCAGCAGCCGGACAGTGAATGAAAAACTGTTTTTT; CDR3: CASSRTVNEKLFF
J: TRBJ1-2; D: -; V: TRBV29-1; size: -; DNA: TGCTCCGTGGGCCCGGGAGGGGGGTACTATGGCTACACCTTC; CDR3: CSVGPGGGYYGYTF
J: TRBJ2-7; D: -; V: TRBV4-2; size: -; DNA: TGTGCCAGCAGCCAAGATTCCTGGGGCAGGGGTGGCCACTACGAGCAGTACTTC; CDR3: CASSQDSWGRGGHYEQYF
J: TRBJ1-6; D: -; V: TRBV2; size: -; DNA: TGTGCCAGCAGCGGAGACGATTCACCCCTCCACTTT; CDR3: CASSGDDSPLHF
J: TRBJ2-3; D: TRBD1; V: TRBV18; size: -; DNA: TGTGCCAGCTCACTACAGGGGGCGTCGGTCGCAGATACGCAGTATTTT; CDR3: CASSLQGASVADTQYF
J: TRBJ2-1; D: TRBD2; V: TRBV28; size: -; DNA: TGTGCCAGCAGTCCCCAGGTAGCGGGGGCCTACAATGAGCAGTTCTTC; CDR3: CASSPQVAGAYNEQFF
J: TRBJ1-5; D: TRBD1; V: TRBV2; size: -; DNA: TGTGCCAGCAGACAGGGGGCGGCTCAGCCCCAGCATTTT; CDR3: CASRQGAAQPQHF
J: TRBJ1-5; D: -; V: TRBV4-2; size: -; DNA: TGTGCCAGCAGCCAAGAACCAGGGAACAGCAATCAGCCCCAGCATTTT; CDR3: CASSQEPGNSNQPQHF
J: TRBJ2-5; D: -; V: TRBV5-6; size: -; DNA: TGTGCCAGCAGCTTGCGGGAGACCCAGTACTTC; CDR3: CASSLRETQYF
J: TRBJ1-4; D: -; V: TRBV5-6; size: -; DNA: TGTGCCAGCAGCTTACAAGAAACTAATGAAAAACTGTTTTTT; CDR3: CASSLQETNEKLFF
J: TRBJ2-7; D: TRBD1; V: TRBV27; size: -; DNA: TGTGCCAGCAGTGAGGACAGGGACAGCTCCTACGAGCAGTACTTC; CDR3: CASSEDRDSSYEQYF
J: TRBJ1-3; D: TRBD1; V: TRBV7-2; size: -; DNA: TGTGCCAGCAGCTTAGGGACAGGCGGAAACACCATATATTTT; CDR3: CASSLGTGGNTIYF
J: TRBJ1-4; D: -; V: TRBV6-2/TRBV6-3; size: -; DNA: TGTGCCAGCAGTTACCAAACCGACAAGAACCATAATGAAAAACTGTTTTTT; CDR3: CASSYQTDKNHNEKLFF
J: TRBJ2-6; D: -; V: TRBV19; size: -; DNA: TGTGCCAGTAGTATGGAACGGGCTGGGGCCAACGTCCTGACTTTC; CDR3: CASSMERAGANVLTF
J: TRBJ2-7; D: TRBD1; V: TRBV3-1/TRBV3-2; size: -; DNA: TGTGCCAGCAGCCTTAAGACAGGGACCACCTACGAGCAGTACTTC; CDR3: CASSLKTGTTYEQYF
J: TRBJ1-1; D: -; V: TRBV3-1/TRBV3-2; size: -; DNA: TGTGCCAGCAGCCAATTCCCAGCTCCGTTGGACAGGAACACTGAAGCTTTCTTT; CDR3: CASSQFPAPLDRNTEAFF
J: TRBJ1-6; D: -; V: TRBV7-9; size: -; DNA: TGTGCCAGCAGCCCACTGACAGGCTTACGCTCCTATAATTCACCCCTCCACTTT; CDR3: CASSPLTGLRSYNSPLHF
J: TRBJ1-6; D: TRBD1; V: TRBV5-6; size: -; DNA: TGTGCCAGCAGCGGCGACAGGGATTTAGGTTCACCCCTCCACTTT; CDR3: CASSGDRDLGSPLHF
J: TRBJ1-2; D: -; V: TRBV3-1/TRBV3-2; size: -; DNA: TGTGCCAGCAGCTCTGGGACACTCCTGGGAGGCTACACCTTC; CDR3: CASSSGTLLGGYTF
J: TRBJ2-5; D: TRBD1; V: TRBV3-1/TRBV3-2; size: -; DNA: TGTGCCAGCAGCCTTCAAGGACAGGGAGCCGAGACCCAGTACTTC; CDR3: CASSLQGQGAETQYF
J: TRBJ2-1; D: TRBD1; V: TRBV7-3; size: -; DNA: TGTGCCAGCAGCTCCGGGACAGGGGTCCAGGTGAATGAGCAGTTCTTC; CDR3: CASSSGTGVQVNEQFF
J: TRBJ2-7; D: -; V: TRBV7-9; size: -; DNA: TGTGCCAGCAGTCCGAGGGACATTTACGAGCAGTACTTC; CDR3: CASSPRDIYEQYF
J: TRBJ2-3; D: TRBD2; V: TRBV18; size: -; DNA: TGTGCCAGCTCGTACGGGACTAGCGGGGGGGGCACAGATACGCAGTATTTT; CDR3: CASSYGTSGGGTDTQYF
J: TRBJ2-3; D: TRBD2; V: TRBV3-1/TRBV3-2; size: once; DNA: TGTGCCAGCAGCCTAGCGGGGGGGCCCCCAGATACGCAGTATTTT; CDR3: CASSLAGGPPDTQYF
J: TRBJ2-5; D: TRBD2; V: TRBV9; size: once; DNA: TGTGCCAGCAGCGTAGGTCGGGGGGGTATTAAAGAGACCCAGTACTTC; CDR3: CASSVGRGGIKETQYF
J: TRBJ1-2; D: TRBD1; V: TRBV7-8; size: -; DNA: TGTGCCAGCAGCCCAGGGACAGATGGCTACACCTTC; CDR3: CASSPGTDGYTF
J: TRBJ2-2; D: -; V: TRBV28; size: -; DNA: TGTGCCAGCAGTCTACAGGGTGTGAAGGGCGGGGAGCTGTTTTTT; CDR3: CASSLQGVKGGELFF
J: TRBJ2-5; D: TRBD2; V: TRBV19; size: -; DNA: TGTGCCAGTAGTCCGCGCGGGGGGGGTAAAGGAGAGACCCAGTACTTC; CDR3: CASSPRGGGKGETQYF
J: TRBJ2-1; D: -; V: TRBV5-1; size: -; DNA: TGCGCCAGCAGCTTGGGGCCGATGTTTTACAATGAGCAGTTCTTC; CDR3: CASSLGPMFYNEQFF
J: TRBJ2-1; D: -; V: TRBV19; size: -; DNA: TGTGCCAGTAGCTACAGGGTTTTAACCTACAATGAGCAGTTCTTC; CDR3: CASSYRVLTYNEQFF
J: TRBJ2-5; D: -; V: TRBV7-2; size: -; DNA: TGTGCCAGCAGCTTAGTACGCAGGACAGAGCTGCAAGAGACCCAGTACTTC; CDR3: CASSLVRRTELQETQYF
J: TRBJ2-7; D: -; V: TRBV6-2/TRBV6-3; size: -; DNA: TGTGCCAGCAGCTTCAAATACGAGCAGTACTTC; CDR3: CASSFKYEQYF
J: TRBJ1-1; D: TRBD1; V: TRBV7-8; size: -; DNA: TGTGCCAGCAGCCTGACAGGGCCGGCTTTCTTT; CDR3: CASSLTGPAFF